The 2 T cell receptor beta chains below were found in one sample sequenced in a study of graft-versus-host responses after intestinal transplantation. The antigens for these receptors are not known. The table came from immunoSEQ multiplex PCR; TCRdb's copy has only in-frame clones and leaves some out. Of roughly 120,000 clones listed, 85% to 95% are singletons. This specimen consisted of unstimulated CD4+ T cells sorted from spleen or lymph node cells, obtained before intestinal transplant. Receptors originate from a human donor who received an intestinal transplant.

This sequence joins TRBV30 and TRBJ2-1, with 8 bases identical to TRBD2. This CDR3 spans 15 amino acids. V dropped 0 bases and J dropped 7; count of bases not matched to a gene: 8. Germline V gives CDR1 GTSNPN, CDR2 SVGIG (reference sequence). The CDR3 loop is CAWSVGLARGNEQFF. The CDR3 DNA sequence: TGTGCCTGGAGTGTTGGACTAGCACGGGGGAATGAGCAGTTCTTC.

The chain employs TRBV18 and TRBJ1-1; D gene ambiguous. Germline CDR1 is KGHSH and CDR2 is LQKENI. The CDR3 spans 13 residues. V was shortened by 2 bases and J by 1 base, with 5 bases between the two germline ends. CDR3 in DNA: TGTGCCAGCTCACCATTGGGGAACACTGAAGCTTTCTTT. Protein sequence: CASSPLGNTEAFF.